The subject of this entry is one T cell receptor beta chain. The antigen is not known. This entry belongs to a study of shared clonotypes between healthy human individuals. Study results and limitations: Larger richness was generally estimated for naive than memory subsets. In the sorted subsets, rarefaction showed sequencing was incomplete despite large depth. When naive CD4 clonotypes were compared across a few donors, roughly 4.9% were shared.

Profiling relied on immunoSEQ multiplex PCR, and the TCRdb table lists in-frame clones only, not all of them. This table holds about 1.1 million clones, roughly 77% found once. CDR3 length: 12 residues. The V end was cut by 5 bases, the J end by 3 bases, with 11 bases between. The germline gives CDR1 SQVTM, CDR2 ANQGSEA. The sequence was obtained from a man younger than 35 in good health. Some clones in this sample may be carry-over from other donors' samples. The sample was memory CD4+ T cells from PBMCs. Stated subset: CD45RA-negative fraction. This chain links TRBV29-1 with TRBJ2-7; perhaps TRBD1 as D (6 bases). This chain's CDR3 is CSVRDNHYEQYF. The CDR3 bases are TGCAGCGTTCGGGACAACCACTACGAGCAGTACTTC.